The next 12 T cell receptor beta chains were all read from a single sample in a study of blood T cell repertoires in COVID-19. Generated by immunoSEQ multiplex PCR, the TCRdb table keeps only in-frame clones and is missing some. Of over 250,000 clones listed, about nine tenths are singletons. What was sequenced was peripheral blood. These TCRs come from a woman aged 40 to 49 who had recovered from COVID-19.

The V gene is TRBV11-2, the J gene TRBJ2-5, with 8 bases identical to TRBD1. The junction had 14 bases not matched to a gene; V was cut back by 4 bases and J by 1 base. This CDR3 is built from 18 residues. CDR1 is SGHAT, CDR2 FQNNGV, per germline. The CDR3 loop reads CASSSSWTGPPIQETQYF. CDR3 bases: TGTGCCAGCAGCTCCTCCTGGACAGGGCCGCCCATCCAAGAGACCCAGTACTTC.

The chain couples TRBV5-1 to TRBJ1-5, with 7 positions matching TRBD1. Germline assignment: CDR1 SGHRS and CDR2 YFSETQ. This CDR3 spans 14 amino acids. V trimming: 1 base; J trimming: 3 bases; junction bases outside the gene matches: 1. The CDR3 spells CASSLTGDNQPQHF. In DNA form, the CDR3 reads TGCGCCAGCAGCTTGACAGGGGACAATCAGCCCCAGCATTTT.

The CDR3 sequence is CASEDKGRASYTF. The CDR3 nucleotides read TGTGCCAGCGAAGACAAGGGGAGGGCGAGCTACACCTTC. The chain couples TRBV6-5 to TRBJ1-2; a possible D gene is TRBD1 (5 bases). Germline loops: CDR1 MNHEY, CDR2 SVGAGI. The V end was cut by 8 bases, the J end by 9 bases, with 19 bases between. This CDR3 has 13 residues.

The genes are TRBV6-1 and TRBJ1-5; D perhaps matches TRBD1 (5 bases). CDR3 length: 15 amino acids. Trimming took 1 base from V and 6 from J, leaving 13 bases between them. Germline CDR1 reads MNHNS; CDR2 reads SASEGT. The CDR3 here is CASSEVGGLGQPQHF. The CDR3 DNA follows: TGTGCCAGCAGTGAAGTTGGGGGGTTGGGTCAGCCCCAGCATTTT.

The chain recombines TRBV7-2 with TRBJ1-2; possible D gene TRBD1, 5 bases. The CDR3 totals 14 residues. Trimming took 5 bases from V and 8 from J, leaving 18 bases between them. Germline lookup yields CDR1 SGHTA and CDR2 FQGNSA. The CDR3 sequence is CASSPRAGGGGYTF. CDR3 sequence (DNA): TGTGCCAGCAGCCCTAGGGCCGGGGGAGGAGGCTACACCTTC.

This rearrangement joins TRBV5-1 to TRBJ2-5; TRBD2 might be the D (5 bases). V gave up 2 bases and J gave up 2 bases, with 7 bases separating them. Germline values: CDR1 SGHRS, CDR2 YFSETQ. CDR3 length equals 13 residues. The CDR3 loop is CASSFGLQETQYF. DNA for the CDR3: TGCGCCAGCAGCTTCGGACTGCAAGAGACCCAGTACTTC.

The V call is TRBV5-5, the J call TRBJ2-1; a possible D gene is TRBD1 (5 bases). CDR3 length: 15 amino acids. CDR1 is SGHKS, CDR2 YYEKEE, per germline (reference sequence). The germline V and J ends were trimmed by 4 bases and 0 bases, with 11 bases remaining between them. The CDR3: CASSADTGSYNEQFF. The CDR3 DNA reads as TGTGCCAGCAGCGCCGATACAGGCTCCTACAATGAGCAGTTCTTC.

The CDR3 coding sequence is TGTGCCTGTAGACAGGGAAACTATGGCTACACCTTC. It codes for CACRQGNYGYTF. The chain recombines TRBV30 with TRBJ1-2; TRBD1 matches 7 bases. Germline CDR1 and CDR2: GTSNPN and SVGIG (reference sequence). V shed 6 bases, J shed 2 bases, and the junction held 3 bases outside the gene matches. The CDR3 totals 12 residues.

The chain has TRBV5-1 and TRBJ1-6; no clear D gene. The V end lost 2 bases, the J end lost 7 bases, and 10 bases lay between the germline ends. This CDR3 spans 14 amino acids. CDR1 and CDR2 (germline): SGHRS, YFSETQ. The CDR3 spells CASSLPGLNSPLHF. CDR3 in DNA: TGCGCCAGCAGCTTACCAGGTTTGAATTCACCCCTCCACTTT.

This clone occurred a few times. The V call is TRBV3-1 (or the pseudogene TRBV3-2), the J call TRBJ1-1; D remains ambiguous. Trimming pared 1 base from V and 10 bases from J, leaving 13 bases between. The CDR3 consists of 13 residues. The V gene's germline CDR1 is LGHDT and CDR2 YNNKEL (reference sequence). CDR3: CASSQGTDYGAFF. CDR3 in DNA: TGTGCCAGCAGCCAAGGGACCGACTACGGAGCTTTCTTT.

The CDR3, as DNA: TGTGCCAGCAGCCAATCAGGGGCTGAAGCTTTCTTT. This sequence encodes CASSQSGAEAFF. The J gene is TRBJ1-1, the V gene TRBV3-1 (or the pseudogene TRBV3-2), with D tentatively TRBD1 (6 bases). Germline CDR1 reads LGHDT; CDR2 reads YNNKEL (reference sequence). The CDR3 covers 12 residues. Deletions cut 2 bases from V and 6 bases from J, with 7 bases between.

The chain recombines TRBV13 with TRBJ1-5; D gene unclear. Germline V gene lookup returns CDR1 PRHDT and CDR2 FYEKMQ (reference sequence). The V end lost 3 bases, the J end lost 3 bases, and 6 bases lay between the germline ends. This CDR3 contains 13 residues. The CDR3 loop is CASSLADNQPQHF. The DNA of the CDR3 is TGTGCCAGCAGCTTGGCGGACAATCAGCCCCAGCATTTT.